Listed here are 12 T cell receptor beta chains from one sample, sequenced in a study of identifying expanded T cells in peripheral blood (dated by TCRdb to about 2019). Library generation was performed with the immunoSEQ multiplex PCR assay. In TCRdb, the immuneACCESS table is reduced to in-frame sequences with V and J assigned. These tables do not hold every clone; where another copy was compared, an unresolved V gene accounts for under half, and the others remain unexplained. This sample has around 100,000 clones in its table, and approximately 89% of those were observed once. The top ten clones comprise 5.5% of the sample. Sequenced sample: blood. The receptors stem from a person aged 18 to 75 in good health.

CDR3 sequence: CASSLTGGNSYGYTF. CDR3 coding DNA: TGTGCCAGCAGCCTAACAGGGGGGAACAGCTATGGCTACACCTTC. This chain links TRBV9 with TRBJ1-2; 8 bases line up with TRBD1. Germline CDR1 is SGDLS and CDR2 is YYNGEE. This CDR3 region has 15 residues. The junction had 9 bases not matched to a gene; V was cut back by 4 bases and J by 4 bases.

The chain employs TRBV7-2 and TRBJ2-5; D gene uncertain. Germline CDR1 is SGHTA and CDR2 is FQGNSA. Trimming removed 6 bases from V and 7 bases from J, with 12 bases in between. The CDR3 has 12 residues. The CDR3 DNA follows: TGTGCCAGCAGTTTCACTTTCGGGACCCAGTACTTC. Translating it yields CASSFTFGTQYF.

This clone was seen only a few times. This chain uses TRBV6-4 with TRBJ2-3; TRBD2 agrees at 8 bases. J lost 5 bases, V lost 2 bases, and 9 bases had no gene match. CDR1 is MRHNA, CDR2 SNTAGT, per germline. The CDR3 has 16 amino acids. The CDR3 bases are TGTGCCAGCAGTGACGTTATCGGGGGGGGCCGAGATACGCAGTATTTT. Translated: CASSDVIGGGRDTQYF.

V and J are TRBV11-2 and TRBJ1-2; D might be TRBD1 (6 bases). Germline V gene lookup returns CDR1 SGHAT and CDR2 FQNNGV. Trimming took 1 base from V and 8 from J, leaving 20 bases between them. The CDR3 is 16 amino acids. The CDR3 DNA reads as TGTGCCAGCAGCTTAGCCTGGGACAAGCCGGGACTAGGCTACACCTTC. It translates to CASSLAWDKPGLGYTF. The whole variable domain, filled in from reference TRBV11-2 and TRBJ1-2, reads EAGVAQSPRYKIIEKRQSVAFWCNPISGHATLYWYQQILGQGPKLLIQFQNNGVVDDSQLPKDRFSAERLKGVDSTLKIQPAKLEDSAVYLCASSLAWDKPGLGYTFGSGTRLTVV.

The V gene is TRBV7-2, the J gene TRBJ1-4; the D gene is possibly TRBD1 (5 bases). Germline CDR1 reads SGHTA; CDR2 reads FQGNSA. There are 14 residues in the CDR3. Trimming shortened V by 1 base and J by 9 bases, and 12 bases separated the two germline ends. CDR3 region: CASSLGLGDQKLFF. CDR3 sequence (DNA): TGTGCCAGCAGCTTAGGGCTTGGGGACCAAAAACTGTTTTTT.

This chain connects TRBV6-5 to TRBJ1-6; D is undetermined. Trimming removed 4 bases at V and 9 bases at J, with 10 bases between. Germline CDR1 and CDR2: MNHEY and SVGAGI. CDR3 length: 13 amino acids. Here the CDR3 DNA reads TGTGCCAGCAGTTCACCTGCAACTTCACCCCTCCACTTT. This translates into CASSSPATSPLHF.

The V and J genes are TRBV18 and TRBJ1-1; TRBD1 aligns across 7 bases. Trimming cost V 2 bases and J 4 bases; bases outside gene matches: 4. CDR1 is KGHSH, CDR2 LQKENI, per germline. The CDR3 loop spans 14 amino acids. CDR3 in amino acids: CASSPSGTVTEAFF. CDR3 nucleotides: TGTGCCAGCTCACCATCTGGGACAGTCACTGAAGCTTTCTTT.

There are a few counts of this clone. The chain recombines TRBV10-3 with TRBJ1-5; no clear D. Deletions cut 0 bases from V and 2 bases from J, with 8 bases between. This CDR3 is 15 amino acids long. Germline V gene sequence: CDR1 ENHRY, CDR2 SYGVKD. For the CDR3, the DNA is TGTGCCATCAGTGAGTCAGGGATACGCAATCAGCCCCAGCATTTT. It encodes CAISESGIRNQPQHF.

The chain links TRBV2 to TRBJ2-2; D is unresolved. Between the trimmed V and J ends, which lost 8 bases and 0 bases, there was a span of 10 bases. The CDR3 has 14 amino acids. CDR1 and CDR2 from the germline V gene are SNHLY and FYNNEI. In DNA form, the CDR3 reads TGTGCCAGCCGGACGGAAGCGAACACCGGGGAGCTGTTTTTT. It yields the protein CASRTEANTGELFF.

The chain employs TRBV7-2 and TRBJ1-5; the D is unclear. Germline assignment: CDR1 SGHTA and CDR2 FQGNSA. CDR3 length: 13 residues. Trimming removed 5 bases from V and 4 bases from J, with 9 bases in between. The CDR3 loop is CASSPPGNQPQHF. DNA for the CDR3: TGTGCCAGCAGCCCGCCGGGGAATCAGCCCCAGCATTTT.

The chain has TRBV21-1 and TRBJ1-1; TRBD1, the D gene given by the table, was not confirmed from the DNA. TRBV21-1 is flagged as a pseudogene. The CDR3 runs 15 residues. The CDR3 spells CASSSRKWGQTEAFF. CDR3 DNA sequence: TGTGCCAGCAGCAGCCGTAAGTGGGGACAGACAGAAGCTTTCTTT.

The chain uses TRBV19 and TRBJ1-6, with D unresolved. The germline V and J ends were trimmed by 3 bases and 9 bases, with 18 bases remaining between them. The germline gives CDR1 LNHDA, CDR2 SQIVND (reference sequence). The CDR3 contains 16 residues. The CDR3 DNA sequence: TGTGCCAGTAGTATCGGCGGCAGACTCTTTGGTTCACCCCTCCACTTT. Protein: CASSIGGRLFGSPLHF.